This T cell receptor (beta chain) came from a study of PD-L1 blockade in urothelial cancer. The overall study: Of approximately 29 patients, approximately 23 were males with bladder-origin urothelial cancer.

General study points: Lower than median blood TCR clonality before treatment predicted better survival.

Using immunoSEQ multiplex PCR, the repertoire was profiled, and TCRdb retains in-frame clones only, with some absent. The repertoire holds 35,000 to 55,000 clones, with approximately 82% as singletons. This CDR3 comprises 14 residues. Trimming removed 4 bases from V and 4 bases from J, with 13 bases in between. Germline V gene data show CDR1 as MNHEY and CDR2 as SVGAGI. The time point was: peripheral blood 6 weeks after treatment start. Comments on this clone: Its antigen remains unknown.

The starting material was PBMCs, obtained around atezolizumab (anti-PD-L1) treatment. The receptor was isolated from a man aged 60-69 years with urothelial cancer. The chain joins TRBV6-5 to TRBJ1-1, with D maybe TRBD1 (5 bases). The DNA of the CDR3 is TGTGCCAGCAGTTCGGCAGGGTGGGCCACTGAAGCTTTCTTT. Its protein product is CASSSAGWATEAFF.